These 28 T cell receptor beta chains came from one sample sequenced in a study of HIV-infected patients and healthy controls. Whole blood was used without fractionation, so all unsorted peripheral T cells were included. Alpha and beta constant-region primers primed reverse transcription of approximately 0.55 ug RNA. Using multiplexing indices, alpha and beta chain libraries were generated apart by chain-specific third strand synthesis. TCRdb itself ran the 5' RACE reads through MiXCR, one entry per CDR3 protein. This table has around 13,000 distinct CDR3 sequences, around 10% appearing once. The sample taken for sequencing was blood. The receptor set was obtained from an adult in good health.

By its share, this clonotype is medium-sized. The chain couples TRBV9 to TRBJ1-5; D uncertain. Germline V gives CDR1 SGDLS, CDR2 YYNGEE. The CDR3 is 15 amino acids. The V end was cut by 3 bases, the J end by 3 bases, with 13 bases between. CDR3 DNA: TGTGCCAGCAGCGCCTCCCCGGCCTTCAATCAGCCCCAGCATTTT. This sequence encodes CASSASPAFNQPQHF.

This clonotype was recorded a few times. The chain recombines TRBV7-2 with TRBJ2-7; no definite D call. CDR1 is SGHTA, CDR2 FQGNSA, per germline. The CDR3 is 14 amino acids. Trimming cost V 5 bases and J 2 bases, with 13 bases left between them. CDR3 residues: CASSPGPPAYEQYF. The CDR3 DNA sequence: TGTGCCAGCAGCCCCGGACCCCCGGCCTACGAGCAGTACTTC.

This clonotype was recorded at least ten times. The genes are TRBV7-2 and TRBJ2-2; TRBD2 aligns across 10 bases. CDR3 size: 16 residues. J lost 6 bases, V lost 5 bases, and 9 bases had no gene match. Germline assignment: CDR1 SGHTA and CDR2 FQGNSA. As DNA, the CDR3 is TGTGCCAGCAGCACAGTTCATCTAGCGGGGGCCGGGGAGCTGTTTTTT. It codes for CASSTVHLAGAGELFF.

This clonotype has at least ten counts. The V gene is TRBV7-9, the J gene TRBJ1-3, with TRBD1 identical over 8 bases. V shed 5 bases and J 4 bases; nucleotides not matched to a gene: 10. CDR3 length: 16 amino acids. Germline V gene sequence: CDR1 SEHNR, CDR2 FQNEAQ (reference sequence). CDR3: CASSATGGSYGNTIYF. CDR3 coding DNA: TGTGCCAGCAGCGCCACAGGGGGTTCTTACGGAAACACCATATATTTT.

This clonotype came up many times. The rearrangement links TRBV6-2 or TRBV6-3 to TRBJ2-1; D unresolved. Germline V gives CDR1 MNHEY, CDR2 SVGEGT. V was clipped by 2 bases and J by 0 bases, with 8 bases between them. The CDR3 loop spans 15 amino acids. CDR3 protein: CASSYRSSSYNEQFF. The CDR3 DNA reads TGTGCCAGCAGTTACCGGTCTAGCTCCTACAATGAGCAGTTCTTC.

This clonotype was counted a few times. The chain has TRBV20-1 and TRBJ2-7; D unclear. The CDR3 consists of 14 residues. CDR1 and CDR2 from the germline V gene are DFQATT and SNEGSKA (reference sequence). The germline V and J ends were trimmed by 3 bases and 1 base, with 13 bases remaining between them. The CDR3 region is CSARTVTRSYEQYF. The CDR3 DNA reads TGCAGTGCTAGGACCGTAACGAGATCCTACGAGCAGTACTTC.

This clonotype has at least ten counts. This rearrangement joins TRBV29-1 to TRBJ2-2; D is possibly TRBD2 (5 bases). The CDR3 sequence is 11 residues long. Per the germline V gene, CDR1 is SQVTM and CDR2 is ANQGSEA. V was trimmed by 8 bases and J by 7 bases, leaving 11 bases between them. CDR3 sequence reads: CSSRGDGELFF. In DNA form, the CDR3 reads TGCAGCTCCCGGGGTGACGGGGAGCTGTTTTTT.

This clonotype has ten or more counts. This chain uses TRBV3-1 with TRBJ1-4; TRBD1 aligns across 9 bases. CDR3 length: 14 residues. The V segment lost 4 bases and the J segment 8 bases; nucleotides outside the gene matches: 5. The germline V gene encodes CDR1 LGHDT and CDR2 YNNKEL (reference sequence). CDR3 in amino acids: CASSPTGGWEKLFF. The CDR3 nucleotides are TGTGCCAGCAGCCCTACAGGGGGCTGGGAAAAACTGTTTTTT.

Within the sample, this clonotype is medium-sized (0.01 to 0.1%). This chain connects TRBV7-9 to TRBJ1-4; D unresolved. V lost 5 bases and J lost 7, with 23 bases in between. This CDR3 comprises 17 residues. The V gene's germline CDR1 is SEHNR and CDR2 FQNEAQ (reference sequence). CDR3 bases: TGTGCCAGCAGCCCCGACCTTAGGCTCCAATGGGGTGAAAAACTGTTTTTT. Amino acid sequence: CASSPDLRLQWGEKLFF.

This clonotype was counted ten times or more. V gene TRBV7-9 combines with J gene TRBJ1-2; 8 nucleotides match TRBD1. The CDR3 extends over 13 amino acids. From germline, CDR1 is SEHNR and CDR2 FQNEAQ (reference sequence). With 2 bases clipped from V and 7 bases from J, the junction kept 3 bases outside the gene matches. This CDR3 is CASSLQGASGYTF. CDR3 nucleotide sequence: TGTGCCAGCAGCTTACAGGGGGCGAGTGGCTACACCTTC.

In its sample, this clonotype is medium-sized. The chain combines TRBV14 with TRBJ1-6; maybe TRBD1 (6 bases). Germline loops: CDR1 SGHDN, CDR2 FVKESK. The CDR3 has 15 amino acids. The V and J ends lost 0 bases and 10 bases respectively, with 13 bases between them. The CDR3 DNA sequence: TGTGCCAGCAGCCAAGATATCGGGGGGGGCTCACCCCTCCACTTT. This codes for CASSQDIGGGSPLHF.

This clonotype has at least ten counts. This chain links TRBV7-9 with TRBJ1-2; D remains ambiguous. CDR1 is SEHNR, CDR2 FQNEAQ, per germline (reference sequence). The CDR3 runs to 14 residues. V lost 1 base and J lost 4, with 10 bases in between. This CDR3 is CASSLDSSPYGYTF. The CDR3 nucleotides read TGTGCCAGCAGCTTAGACTCGTCTCCCTATGGCTACACCTTC.

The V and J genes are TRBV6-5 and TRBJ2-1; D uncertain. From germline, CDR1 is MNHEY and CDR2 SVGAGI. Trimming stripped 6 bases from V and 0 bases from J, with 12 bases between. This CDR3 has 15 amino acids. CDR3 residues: CASSQDRSSYNEQFF. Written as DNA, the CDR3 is TGTGCCAGCAGCCAGGACCGTAGCTCCTACAATGAGCAGTTCTTC.

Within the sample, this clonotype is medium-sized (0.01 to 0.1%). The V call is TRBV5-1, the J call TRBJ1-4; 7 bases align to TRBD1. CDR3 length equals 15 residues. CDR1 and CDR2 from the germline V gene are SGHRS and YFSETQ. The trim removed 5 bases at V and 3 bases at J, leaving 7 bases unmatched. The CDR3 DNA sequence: TGCGCCAGCAGTCGACGTGGACAGGCTAATGAAAAACTGTTTTTT. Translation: CASSRRGQANEKLFF. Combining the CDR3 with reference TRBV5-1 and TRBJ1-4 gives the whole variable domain KAGVTQTPRYLIKTRGQQVTLSCSPISGHRSVSWYQQTPGQGLQFLFEYFSETQRNKGNFPGRFSGRQFSNSRSEMNVSTLELGDSALYLCASSRRGQANEKLFFGSGTQLSVL.

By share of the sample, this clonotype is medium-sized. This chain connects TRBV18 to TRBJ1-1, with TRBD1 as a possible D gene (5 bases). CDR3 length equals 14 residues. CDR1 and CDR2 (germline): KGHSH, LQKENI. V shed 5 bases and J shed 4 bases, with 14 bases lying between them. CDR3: CASSTGRSPTEAFF. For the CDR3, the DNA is TGTGCCAGCTCAACAGGACGGAGTCCCACTGAAGCTTTCTTT.

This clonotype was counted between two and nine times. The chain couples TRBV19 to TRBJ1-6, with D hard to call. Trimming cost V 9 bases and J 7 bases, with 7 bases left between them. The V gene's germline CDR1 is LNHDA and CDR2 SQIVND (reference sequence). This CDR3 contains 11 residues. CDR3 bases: TGTGCCAGACAGACGAATTCACCCCTCCACTTT. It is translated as CARQTNSPLHF.

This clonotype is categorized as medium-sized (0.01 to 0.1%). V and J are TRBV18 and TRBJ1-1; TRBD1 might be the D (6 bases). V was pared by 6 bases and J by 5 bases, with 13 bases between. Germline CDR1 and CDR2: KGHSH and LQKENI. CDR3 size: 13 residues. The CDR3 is CASSQGLRTEAFF. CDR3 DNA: TGTGCCAGCTCCCAGGGGCTTAGGACTGAAGCTTTCTTT.

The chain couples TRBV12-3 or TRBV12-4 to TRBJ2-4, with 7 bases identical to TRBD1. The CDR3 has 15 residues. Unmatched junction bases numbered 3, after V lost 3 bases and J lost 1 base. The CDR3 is CASSFLDRAKNIQYF. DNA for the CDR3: TGTGCCAGCAGTTTCTTGGACAGGGCCAAAAACATTCAGTACTTC.

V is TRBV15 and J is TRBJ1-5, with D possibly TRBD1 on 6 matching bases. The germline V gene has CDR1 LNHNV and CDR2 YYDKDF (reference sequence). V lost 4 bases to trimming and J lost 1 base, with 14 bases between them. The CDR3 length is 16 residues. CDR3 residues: CATSITRTESNQPQHF. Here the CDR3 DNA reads TGTGCCACCAGCATAACACGGACAGAGAGCAATCAGCCCCAGCATTTT.

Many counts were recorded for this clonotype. CDR3 region: CASSPRTPRASYEQYF. Here the CDR3 DNA reads TGTGCCAGCAGCCCTCGAACCCCGCGGGCCTCCTACGAGCAGTACTTC. The rearrangement links TRBV3-1 to TRBJ2-7; weak D call: TRBD2 (5 bases). CDR3 length: 16 residues. The germline V gene encodes CDR1 LGHDT and CDR2 YNNKEL (reference sequence). Trimming took off 4 bases at V and 0 bases at J, with 16 bases between the two ends.

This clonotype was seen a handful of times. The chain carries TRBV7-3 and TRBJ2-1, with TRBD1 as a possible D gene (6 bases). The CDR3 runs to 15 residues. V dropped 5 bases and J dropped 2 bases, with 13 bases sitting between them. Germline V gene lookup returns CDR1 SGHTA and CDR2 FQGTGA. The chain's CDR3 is CASSEGGFTYNEQFF. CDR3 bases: TGTGCCAGCAGCGAAGGGGGATTCACCTACAATGAGCAGTTCTTC.

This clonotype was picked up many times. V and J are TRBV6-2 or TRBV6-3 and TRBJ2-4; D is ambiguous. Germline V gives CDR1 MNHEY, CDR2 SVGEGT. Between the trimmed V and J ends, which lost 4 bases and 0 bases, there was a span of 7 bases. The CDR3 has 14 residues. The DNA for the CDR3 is TGTGCCAGCAGTTTCTCTGGAGCCAAAAACATTCAGTACTTC. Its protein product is CASSFSGAKNIQYF.

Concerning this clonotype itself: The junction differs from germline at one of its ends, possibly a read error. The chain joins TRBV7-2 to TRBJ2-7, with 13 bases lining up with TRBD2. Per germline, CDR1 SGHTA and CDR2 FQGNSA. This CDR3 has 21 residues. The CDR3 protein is CVSTQVGGSPGTSGTLYEQYF. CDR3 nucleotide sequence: TGTGTCAGCACCCAGGTTGGGGGGTCCCCCGGGACTAGCGGGACTCTCTACGAGCAGTACTTC. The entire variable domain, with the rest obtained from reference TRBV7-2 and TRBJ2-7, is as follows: GAGVSQSPSNKVTEKGKDVELRCDPISGHTALYWYRQSLGQGLEFLIYFQGNSAPDKSGLPSDRFSAERTGGSVSTLTIQRTQQEDSAVYLCVSTQVGGSPGTSGTLYEQYFGPGTRLTVT.

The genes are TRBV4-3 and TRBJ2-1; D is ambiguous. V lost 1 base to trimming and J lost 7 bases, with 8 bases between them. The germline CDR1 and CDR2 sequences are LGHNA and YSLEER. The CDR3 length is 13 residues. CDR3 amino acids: CASSQAGDNEQFF. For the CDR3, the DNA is TGCGCCAGCAGCCAAGCTGGGGATAATGAGCAGTTCTTC.

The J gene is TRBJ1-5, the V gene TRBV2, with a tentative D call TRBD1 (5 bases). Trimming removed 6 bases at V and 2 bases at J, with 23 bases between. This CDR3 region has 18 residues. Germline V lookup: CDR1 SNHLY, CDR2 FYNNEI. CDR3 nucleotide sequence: TGTGCCAGCAGAAGACGTATTACAGGAGTTGGAGGCAATCAGCCCCAGCATTTT. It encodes CASRRRITGVGGNQPQHF.

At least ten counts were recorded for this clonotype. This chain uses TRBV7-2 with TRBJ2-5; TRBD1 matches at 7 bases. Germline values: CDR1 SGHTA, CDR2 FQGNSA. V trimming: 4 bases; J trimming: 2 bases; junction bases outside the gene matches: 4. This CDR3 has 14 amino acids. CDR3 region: CASSWGQQQETQYF. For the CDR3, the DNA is TGTGCCAGCAGCTGGGGACAGCAACAAGAGACCCAGTACTTC. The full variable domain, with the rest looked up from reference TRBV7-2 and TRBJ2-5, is GAGVSQSPSNKVTEKGKDVELRCDPISGHTALYWYRQSLGQGLEFLIYFQGNSAPDKSGLPSDRFSAERTGGSVSTLTIQRTQQEDSAVYLCASSWGQQQETQYFGPGTRLLVL.

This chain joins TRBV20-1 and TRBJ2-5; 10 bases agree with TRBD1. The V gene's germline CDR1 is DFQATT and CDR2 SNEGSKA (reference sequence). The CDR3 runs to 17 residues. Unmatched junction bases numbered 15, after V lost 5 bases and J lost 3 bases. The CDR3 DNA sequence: TGCAGTGCTGGGGACAGGGGCGACCCAGACCCCAAAGAGACCCAGTACTTC. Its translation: CSAGDRGDPDPKETQYF.

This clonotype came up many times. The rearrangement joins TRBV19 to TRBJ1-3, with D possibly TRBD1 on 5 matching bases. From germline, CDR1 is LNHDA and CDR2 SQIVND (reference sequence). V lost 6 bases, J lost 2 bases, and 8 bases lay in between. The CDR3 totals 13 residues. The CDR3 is CASSGTAGNTIYF. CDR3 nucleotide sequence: TGTGCCAGTAGCGGGACCGCTGGAAACACCATATATTTT.